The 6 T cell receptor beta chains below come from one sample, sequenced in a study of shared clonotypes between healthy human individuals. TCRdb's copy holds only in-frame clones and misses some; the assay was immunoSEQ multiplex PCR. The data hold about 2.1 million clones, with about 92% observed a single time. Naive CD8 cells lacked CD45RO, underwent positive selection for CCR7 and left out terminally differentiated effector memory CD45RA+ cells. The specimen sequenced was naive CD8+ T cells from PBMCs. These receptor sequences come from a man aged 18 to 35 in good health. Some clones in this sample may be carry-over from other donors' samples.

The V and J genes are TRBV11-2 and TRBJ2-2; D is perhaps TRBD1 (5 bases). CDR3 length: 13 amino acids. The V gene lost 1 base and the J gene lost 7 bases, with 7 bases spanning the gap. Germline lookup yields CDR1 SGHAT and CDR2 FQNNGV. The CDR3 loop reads CASSLVGHGELFF. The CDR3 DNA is TGTGCCAGCAGCTTAGTAGGACACGGGGAGCTGTTTTTT.

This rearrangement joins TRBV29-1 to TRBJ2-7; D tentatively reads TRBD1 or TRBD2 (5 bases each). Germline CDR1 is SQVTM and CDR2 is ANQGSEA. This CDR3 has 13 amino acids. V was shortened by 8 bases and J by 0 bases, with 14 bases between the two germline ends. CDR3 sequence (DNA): TGCAGCACCAGGGACGGAAACTCCTACGAGCAGTACTTC. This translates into CSTRDGNSYEQYF.

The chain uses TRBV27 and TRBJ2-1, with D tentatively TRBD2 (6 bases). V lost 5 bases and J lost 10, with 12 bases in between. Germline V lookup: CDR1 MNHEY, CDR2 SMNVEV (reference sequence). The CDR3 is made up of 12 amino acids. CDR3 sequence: CASSMGLAEQFF. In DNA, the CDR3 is TGTGCCAGCAGTATGGGACTCGCGGAGCAGTTCTTC.

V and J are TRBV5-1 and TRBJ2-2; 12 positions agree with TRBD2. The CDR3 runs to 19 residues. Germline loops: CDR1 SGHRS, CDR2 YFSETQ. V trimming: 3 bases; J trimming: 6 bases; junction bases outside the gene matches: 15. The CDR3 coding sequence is TGCGCCAGCAGCTCCCTATGGACTAGCGGGAAGCCCGGCTCCGGGGAGCTGTTTTTT. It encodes CASSSLWTSGKPGSGELFF.

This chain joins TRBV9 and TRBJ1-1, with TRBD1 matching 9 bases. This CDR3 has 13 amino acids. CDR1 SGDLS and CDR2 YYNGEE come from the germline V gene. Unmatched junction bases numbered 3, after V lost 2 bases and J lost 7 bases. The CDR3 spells CASSVRQGDEAFF. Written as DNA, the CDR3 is TGTGCCAGCAGCGTCAGACAGGGGGATGAAGCTTTCTTT.

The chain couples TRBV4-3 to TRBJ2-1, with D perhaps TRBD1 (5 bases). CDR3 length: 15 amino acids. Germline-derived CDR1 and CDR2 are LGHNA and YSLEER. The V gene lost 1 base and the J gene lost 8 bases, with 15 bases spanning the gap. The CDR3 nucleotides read TGCGCCAGCAGCCAAGTGACAGAACTGGGCTATGAGCAGTTCTTC. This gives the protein CASSQVTELGYEQFF.